A single sample gave rise to the 31 T cell receptor beta chains below, sequenced in a study of CXCR3-negative and CXCR3-positive naive CD8 T cells. UMI-labeled 5' RACE yielded the TRB cDNA libraries. TCRdb re-called the 5' RACE reads and catalogs CDR3 proteins one per entry, DNA excluded. The sample table sets out 45,000 to 70,000 distinct CDR3 sequences. The sequenced sample was memory CD8+ T cells from blood. These receptors all stem from a human donor in good health. Some clones in this sample may be carry-over from other donors' samples.

The rearrangement joins TRBV3-1 to TRBJ2-3. CDR3 length: 15 amino acids. Germline V CDR1 and CDR2: LGHDT, YNNKEL (reference sequence). CDR3 sequence reads: CASSQGQGATDTQYF.

The CDR3 sequence is CASSYERYTEAFF. This sequence joins TRBV7-3 and TRBJ1-1. Germline lookup yields CDR1 SGHTA and CDR2 FQGTGA. The CDR3 extends over 13 amino acids.

The chain is built from TRBV27 and TRBJ2-7; the D gene TCRdb calls, TRBD2, cannot be checked with no DNA. The length of the CDR3 is 16 residues. The germline CDR1 and CDR2 sequences are MNHEY and SMNVEV (reference sequence). The CDR3 is CASSFRDSGGPYEQYF.

The chain carries TRBV20-1 and TRBJ2-7; the TCRdb call, TRBD2, lacks DNA for checking. This CDR3 is built from 13 residues. Germline V gene sequence: CDR1 DFQATT, CDR2 SNEGSKA (reference sequence). CDR3 loop: CSAPSRDSWEQYF.

This chain uses TRBV20-1 with TRBJ2-7; the D gene TCRdb calls, TRBD1, cannot be checked with no DNA. Per the germline V gene, CDR1 is DFQATT and CDR2 is SNEGSKA (reference sequence). The CDR3 spans 17 residues. The CDR3 spells CSARDLTGTGASYEQYF.

This chain uses TRBV9 with TRBJ2-1; TCRdb's assignment of TRBD2 cannot be checked, as there is no DNA. Germline CDR1 SGDLS, CDR2 YYNGEE. The CDR3 length is 17 residues. The CDR3 spells CASSVGTGRDLYNEQFF.

The chain is built from TRBV2 and TRBJ2-1. Germline lookup yields CDR1 SNHLY and CDR2 FYNNEI. CDR3 length: 12 amino acids. The CDR3 is CASSAGYNEQFF.

The J gene is TRBJ1-1, the V gene TRBV12-3 or TRBV12-4. The CDR3 has 12 amino acids. CDR3 residues: CASSPTIAEAFF.

The chain combines TRBV11-2 with TRBJ2-7; TCRdb selects TRBD1, and the lack of DNA leaves this call unchecked. Germline lookup yields CDR1 SGHAT and CDR2 FQNNGV. This CDR3 has 15 residues. The CDR3 here is CASSSPRQEPYEQYF.

The J gene is TRBJ1-1, the V gene TRBV6-6; absent DNA, TCRdb's TRBD1 call cannot be checked. Germline CDR1 MNHNY, CDR2 SVGAGI (reference sequence). The CDR3 sequence is 15 residues long. The CDR3 sequence: CASSHGTDMNTEAFF.

V usage is TRBV6-1 and J usage is TRBJ2-7; TCRdb indicates TRBD1, and absent DNA this call remains unverified. The CDR3 spans 13 residues. The V gene's germline CDR1 is MNHNS and CDR2 SASEGT. The CDR3 sequence is CASLDRATYEQYF.

The V gene is TRBV7-8, the J gene TRBJ2-3; TCRdb picks TRBD1, but there is no DNA to check that call. Germline loops: CDR1 SGHVS, CDR2 FQNEAQ. CDR3 length: 16 amino acids. Here the CDR3 reads CASSLVATDLEDTQCF.

The chain has TRBV6-2 or TRBV6-3 and TRBJ2-1. The CDR3 contains 14 residues. Germline V gene sequence: CDR1 MNHEY, CDR2 SVGEGT. The CDR3 is CASSSSQDYNEQFF.

V usage is TRBV12-3 or TRBV12-4 and J usage is TRBJ2-7. The CDR3 consists of 12 residues. The CDR3 here is CASSLNSAEQYF.

The rearrangement joins TRBV21-1 to TRBJ1-2; the TCRdb call, TRBD1, lacks DNA for checking. TRBV21-1 is labeled a pseudogene. The CDR3 has 11 residues. CDR3 protein: CASSGHREATF.

V is TRBV20-1 and J is TRBJ1-2; TCRdb proposes TRBD1, but this gene call is untestable without DNA. CDR3 length: 14 residues. Per the germline V gene, CDR1 is DFQATT and CDR2 is SNEGSKA (reference sequence). The CDR3 sequence is CSAANRDDLGGYTF.

The V and J genes are TRBV7-2 and TRBJ2-7. The CDR3 runs 13 residues. Per the germline V gene, CDR1 is SGHTA and CDR2 is FQGNSA. This CDR3 is CASSSGGYSEQYF.

The chain uses TRBV28 and TRBJ2-2. Germline loops: CDR1 MDHEN, CDR2 SYDVKM. The CDR3 is made up of 14 amino acids. The CDR3 loop reads CASSFWGNTGELFF.

The CDR3 loop reads CASSRDVSYEQYF. The chain joins TRBV7-9 to TRBJ2-7; checking the TCRdb D call of TRBD1 is not possible without DNA. Germline CDR1 is SEHNR and CDR2 is FQNEAQ (reference sequence). This CDR3 comprises 13 residues.

The rearrangement links TRBV4-1 to TRBJ2-5. The V gene's germline CDR1 is MGHRA and CDR2 YSYEKL. The CDR3 is 15 residues long. The CDR3 here is CASSQDQGLGETQYF.

This chain joins TRBV21-1 and TRBJ1-1; TCRdb indicates TRBD1, and absent DNA this call remains unverified. TRBV21-1 is annotated as a pseudogene. The CDR3 is made up of 14 amino acids. The CDR3 is CASIPGADGTEAFF.

The chain uses TRBV29-1 and TRBJ2-7. The CDR3 is 11 residues long. Germline loops: CDR1 SQVTM, CDR2 ANQGSEA. The CDR3 here is CSVEGQFEQYF.

This clonotype counts as medium-sized (0.01 to 0.1%) by frequency. The rearrangement joins TRBV5-1 to TRBJ2-2. The CDR3 is made up of 13 amino acids. Germline values: CDR1 SGHRS, CDR2 YFSETQ. The CDR3 reads CASRDSNTGELFF.

The gene calls are TRBV11-3 and TRBJ2-7. CDR1 is SGHNT, CDR2 YENEEA, per germline. This CDR3 comprises 14 residues. CDR3 in amino acids: CASSPDPGSHEQYF.

The chain links TRBV29-1 to TRBJ1-1; TCRdb calls TRBD1, which cannot be checked without DNA. The CDR3 consists of 13 residues. The germline CDR1 and CDR2 sequences are SQVTM and ANQGSEA. CDR3 amino acids: CSVRGGSTAEAFF.

The chain is built from TRBV5-6 and TRBJ2-5; absent DNA, TCRdb's TRBD1 call cannot be checked. The germline CDR1 and CDR2 sequences are SGHDT and YYEEEE. CDR3 size: 15 residues. CDR3 protein: CASHTIQGLQETQYF.

This chain uses TRBV7-8 with TRBJ2-5; the TCRdb call, TRBD2, lacks DNA for checking. The germline V gene has CDR1 SGHVS and CDR2 FQNEAQ. The CDR3 is made up of 15 amino acids. The CDR3 protein is CASSPAILAEETQYF.

The V gene is TRBV2, the J gene TRBJ2-7; TCRdb lists TRBD2, though no DNA is available to test this call. CDR1 SNHLY and CDR2 FYNNEI come from the germline V gene. The CDR3 contains 14 residues. CDR3 protein: CASSDTSKYYEQYF.

The rearrangement joins TRBV28 to TRBJ1-2; TCRdb outputs TRBD1, but without DNA this stays unchecked. CDR3 size: 18 residues. Germline CDR1 is MDHEN and CDR2 is SYDVKM. CDR3 region: CASSVPTGLISANYGYTF.

The chain recombines TRBV5-1 with TRBJ1-1. CDR3 length: 14 residues. CDR1 SGHRS and CDR2 YFSETQ come from the germline V gene. CDR3: CASAASAGNSEAFF.

This chain uses TRBV7-9 with TRBJ1-1; the D gene TCRdb calls, TRBD1, cannot be checked with no DNA. The CDR3 spans 13 residues. Germline CDR1 SEHNR, CDR2 FQNEAQ (reference sequence). Here the CDR3 reads CASANPRNTEAFF. The full variable domain, completed using reference TRBV7-9 and TRBJ1-1, is DTGVSQNPRHKITKRGQNVTFRCDPISEHNRLYWYRQTLGQGPEFLTYFQNEAQLEKSRLLSDRFSAERPKGSFSTLEIQRTEQGDSAMYLCASANPRNTEAFFGQGTRLTVV.